Presented here are 16 T cell receptor beta chains from one specimen sequenced in a study of patients and donors after allogeneic stem cell transplantation. TCRdb used MiXCR to reprocess the RT-PCR reads, holding one entry per CDR3 protein. The sample comprises fewer than 500,000 distinct CDR3 sequences, about a sixth of which are singletons, and roughly 7.2% rests with the top ten. Source material: blood, either unsorted or a sorted T cell fraction (not recorded which). These receptors all come from a human donor who was either an allogeneic HSCT recipient or a stem cell or donor lymphocyte infusion donor (not recorded which). It is not recorded whose cells these are; they may come from a transplant donor.

The V gene is TRBV2, the J gene TRBJ1-5, with D possibly being TRBD1 (5 bases). The germline V and J ends were trimmed by 1 base and 6 bases, with 13 bases remaining between them. The CDR3 covers 15 residues. Germline CDR1 SNHLY, CDR2 FYNNEI. In DNA form, the CDR3 reads TGTGCCAGCAGTGAAGTATGGGGGGGGACTCAGCCCCAGCATTTT. Translated: CASSEVWGGTQPQHF.

This clonotype was picked up a small number of times. The chain recombines TRBV15 with TRBJ2-5, with D perhaps matching TRBD2 (5 bases). Germline loops: CDR1 LNHNV, CDR2 YYDKDF (reference sequence). The V gene lost 0 bases and the J gene lost 1 base, with 15 bases spanning the gap. This CDR3 region has 17 residues. The chain's CDR3 is CATSRDLRLTIQETQYF. The CDR3 DNA is TGTGCCACCAGCAGAGATCTGAGACTAACCATCCAAGAGACCCAGTACTTC.

This chain uses TRBV7-6 with TRBJ1-2; tentatively, D is TRBD1 (6 bases). Looked up from germline, CDR1 is SGHVS and CDR2 is FNYEAQ. Trimming cost V 7 bases and J 6 bases, with 18 bases left between them. CDR3 length equals 14 residues. CDR3 nucleotide sequence: TGTGCCAGCACCTCACAGGGAATCGGAGATGGCTACACCTTC. This translates into CASTSQGIGDGYTF.

This clonotype was recorded at least ten times. The chain is built from TRBV5-1 and TRBJ2-5; 7 bases are shared with TRBD1. In germline, CDR1 is SGHRS, CDR2 YFSETQ. The CDR3 runs to 14 residues. The V segment lost 3 bases and the J segment 3 bases; nucleotides outside the gene matches: 5. The CDR3 region has the DNA TGCGCCAGCAGCTATGGGACAGTGAAAGAGACCCAGTACTTC. Residues: CASSYGTVKETQYF.

Turning to this clonotype: A clone one base away is much larger, so this may be a read error. This sequence joins TRBV4-2 and TRBJ1-1; 7 bases agree with TRBD1. The CDR3 extends over 14 amino acids. J lost 4 bases, V lost 1 base, and 3 bases had no gene match. CDR1 is LGHNA and CDR2 is YNFKEQ in the germline V gene. This chain's CDR3 is CASSQVQGITEAFF. The DNA for the CDR3 is TGTGCCAGCAGCCAAGTACAGGGGATCACTGAAGCTTTCTTT.

V gene TRBV11-1 combines with J gene TRBJ2-7; 7 positions agree with TRBD1. Trimming removed 3 bases from V and 4 bases from J; junction bases left unmatched: 9. Per the germline V gene, CDR1 is SGHAT and CDR2 is FQDESV (reference sequence). CDR3 length: 15 amino acids. The CDR3 reads CASSLAQGWRYEQYF. The CDR3 DNA sequence: TGTGCCAGCAGCTTGGCACAGGGGTGGAGGTACGAGCAGTACTTC.

The rearrangement uses TRBV28 and TRBJ2-7, with 10 bases lining up with TRBD1. The germline V gene has CDR1 MDHEN and CDR2 SYDVKM. This CDR3 is built from 14 residues. V lost 5 bases, J lost 6 bases, and 7 bases stayed unmatched. In DNA form, the CDR3 reads TGTGCCAGCAGTCCCCGACAGGGGGCTAGCGAGCAGTACTTC. Translated: CASSPRQGASEQYF. Together with reference TRBV28 and TRBJ2-7, the CDR3 gives the full variable domain: DVKVTQSSRYLVKRTGEKVFLECVQDMDHENMFWYRQDPGLGLRLIYFSYDVKMKEKGDIPEGYSVSREKKERFSLILESASTNQTSMYLCASSPRQGASEQYFGPGTRLTVT.

V and J are TRBV25-1 and TRBJ2-3; D is perhaps TRBD1 (6 bases). Germline-derived CDR1 and CDR2 are MGHDK and SYGVNS. Trimming took 8 bases from V and 6 from J, leaving 9 bases between them. This CDR3 comprises 11 residues. CDR3 amino acids: CASLRGDTQYF. DNA for the CDR3: TGTGCCAGCCTAAGGGGGGATACGCAGTATTTT.

This rearrangement joins TRBV20-1 to TRBJ2-7; D is ambiguous. The V gene's germline CDR1 is DFQATT and CDR2 SNEGSKA (reference sequence). With 0 bases removed from V and 0 bases from J, the gap between germline ends came to 9 bases. The CDR3 is 14 residues long. The DNA of the CDR3 is TGCAGTGCTAGAGATCAAGGCTTCTCCTACGAGCAGTACTTC. This translates into CSARDQGFSYEQYF.

The chain links TRBV11-2 to TRBJ2-7; D tentatively fits TRBD1 or TRBD2 (5 bases each). The V gene's germline CDR1 is SGHAT and CDR2 FQNNGV. The ends were cut back, 0 bases at V and 6 bases at J, with 15 bases in the middle. This CDR3 is built from 15 residues. The DNA of the CDR3 is TGTGCCAGCAGCTTAGAAGGGGACCTTCCTTTCGAGCAGTACTTC. Translating gives CASSLEGDLPFEQYF.

This clonotype was counted at least ten times. The V and J genes are TRBV4-3 and TRBJ1-6, with D maybe TRBD1 (6 bases). Germline assignment: CDR1 LGHNA and CDR2 YSLEER. The CDR3 is 15 amino acids. Trimming removed 0 bases at V and 7 bases at J, with 10 bases between. CDR3 DNA sequence: TGCGCCAGCAGCCAAGACGGGGGGCGGAATTCACCCCTCCACTTT. The encoded protein is CASSQDGGRNSPLHF.

The J gene is TRBJ2-5, the V gene TRBV19; perhaps D is TRBD1 or TRBD2 (5 bases each). From germline, CDR1 is LNHDA and CDR2 SQIVND (reference sequence). The V gene lost 6 bases and the J gene lost 2 bases, with 16 bases spanning the gap. The CDR3 totals 15 residues. CDR3 coding DNA: TGTGCCAGTAGCACCGGGGCAGCACCTCAAGAGACCCAGTACTTC. Translation gives CASSTGAAPQETQYF.

This clonotype was seen more than once but under ten times. The rearrangement uses TRBV24-1 and TRBJ1-5; perhaps TRBD1 as D (6 bases). CDR1 is KGHDR and CDR2 is SFDVKD in the germline V gene. This CDR3 has 14 amino acids. V gave up 7 bases and J gave up 6 bases, with 15 bases separating them. The CDR3 DNA sequence: TGTGCCACCAGGACACAGGGAGGGCGTCAGCCCCAGCATTTT. Residues: CATRTQGGRQPQHF.

The V call is TRBV6-5, the J call TRBJ2-3; D unclear. Germline-derived CDR1 and CDR2 are MNHEY and SVGAGI. The V gene lost 2 bases and the J gene lost 5 bases, with 20 bases spanning the gap. The CDR3 consists of 17 residues. The CDR3 coding sequence is TGTGCCAGCAGTTACGCATCAGCCCCGGCGTTGGGAGATACGCAGTATTTT. As protein: CASSYASAPALGDTQYF.

This clonotype was seen a handful of times. CDR3: CASSEVGTSGSKDYNEQFF. In DNA form, the CDR3 reads TGTGCCAGCAGTGAAGTTGGGACTAGCGGGAGTAAAGACTACAATGAGCAGTTCTTC. J is TRBJ2-1 and V is TRBV2, with TRBD2 identical over 14 bases. The CDR3 contains 19 residues. The germline V gene encodes CDR1 SNHLY and CDR2 FYNNEI. V was pared by 1 base and J by 3 bases, with 8 bases of the junction left unmatched.

V usage is TRBV6-5 and J usage is TRBJ2-3, with D tentatively TRBD1 (5 bases). CDR1 and CDR2 (germline): MNHEY, SVGAGI. The CDR3 extends over 15 amino acids. Deletions cut 2 bases from V and 3 bases from J, with 12 bases between. DNA of the CDR3: TGTGCCAGCAGTTACCTAAAAGGGGCAACAGATACGCAGTATTTT. Translating it yields CASSYLKGATDTQYF.